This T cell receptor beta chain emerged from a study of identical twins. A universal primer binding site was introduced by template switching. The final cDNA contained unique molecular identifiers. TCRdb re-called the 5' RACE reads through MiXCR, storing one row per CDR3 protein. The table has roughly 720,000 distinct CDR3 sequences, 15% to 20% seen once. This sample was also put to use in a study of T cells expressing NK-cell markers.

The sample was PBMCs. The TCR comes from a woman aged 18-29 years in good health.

The CDR3 spells CASSQDLTGSSTGELFF. Here the CDR3 DNA reads TGCGCCAGCAGCCAAGATCTCACAGGGTCGTCAACCGGGGAGCTGTTTTTT. The chain couples TRBV4-3 to TRBJ2-2, with D maybe TRBD1 (6 bases). CDR1 is LGHNA and CDR2 is YSLEER in the germline V gene. V shed 0 bases and J shed 5 bases, with 16 bases lying between them. This CDR3 has 17 residues.